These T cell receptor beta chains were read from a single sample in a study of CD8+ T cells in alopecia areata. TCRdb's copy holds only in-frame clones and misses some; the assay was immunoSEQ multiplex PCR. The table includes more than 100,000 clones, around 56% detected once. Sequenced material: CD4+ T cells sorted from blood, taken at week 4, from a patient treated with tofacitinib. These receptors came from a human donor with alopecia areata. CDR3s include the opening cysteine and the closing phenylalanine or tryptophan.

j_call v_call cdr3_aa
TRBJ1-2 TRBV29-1 CSVARGGGGYTF
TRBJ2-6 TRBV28 CASSSDGAGANVLTF
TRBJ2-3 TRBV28 CASTRRSDTQYF
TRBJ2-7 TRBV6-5 CASKRILAGVGEQYF
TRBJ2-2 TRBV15 CATSNAYTGELFF
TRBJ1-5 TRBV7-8 CASSAGRGNQPQHF
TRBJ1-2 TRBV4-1 CASSQGRSSFYGYTF
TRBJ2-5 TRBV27 CATRGAAQETQYF
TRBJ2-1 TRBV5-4 CASSLDLIPGNEQFF
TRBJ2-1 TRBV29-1 CSVSRLAYNEQFF
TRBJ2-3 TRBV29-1 CSVYLWGDTQYF
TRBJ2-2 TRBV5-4 CASSLGVLFF
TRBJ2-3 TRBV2 CASNPTGTSSTDTQYF
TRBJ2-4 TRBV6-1 CASSGRSEGAKNIQYF
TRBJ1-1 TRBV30 CAWKGQGEAFF
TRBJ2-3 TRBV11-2 CASSSADTQYF
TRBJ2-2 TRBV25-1 CASSDSTGTSWTGELFF
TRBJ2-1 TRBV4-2 CASSQGQGFGEQFF
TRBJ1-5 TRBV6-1 CASSKDALYNQPQHF
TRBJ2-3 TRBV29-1 CSVGDGAQYF
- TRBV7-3 CASSLQADYEQYF
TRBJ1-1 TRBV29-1 CSVIRGGRRTEAFF
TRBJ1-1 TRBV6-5 CASSYLQVPNTEAFF
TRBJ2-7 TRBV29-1 CSVGTPAKEQYF
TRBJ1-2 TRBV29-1 CSVTGWGNYGYTF
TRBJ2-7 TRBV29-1 CSVGLAGDGEQYF
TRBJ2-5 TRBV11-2 CASSPGQGARQETQYF
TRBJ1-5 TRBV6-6 CASREGSNQPQHF
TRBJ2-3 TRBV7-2 CASSISGGAADTQYF
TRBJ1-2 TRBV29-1 CSVVGRVSNYGYTF
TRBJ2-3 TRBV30 CAWRGLTDTQYF
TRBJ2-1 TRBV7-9 CASSLDRVQFF
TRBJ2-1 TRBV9 CASSVQSAGEQFF
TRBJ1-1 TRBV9 CASSVDVSQEAFF
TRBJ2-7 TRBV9 CASSVQGEFTYEQYF
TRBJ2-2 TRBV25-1 CASSEDFTGELFF
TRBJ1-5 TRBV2 CASSRNTGIGQPQHF
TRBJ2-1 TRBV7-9 CASSSPTTRDEQFF
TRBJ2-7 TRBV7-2 CASSPGQGYEQYF
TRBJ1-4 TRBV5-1 CASSLAAGMSEKLFF
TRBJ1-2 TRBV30 CAWSNPGQGDNGYTF
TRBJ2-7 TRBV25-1 CASSESSTGAHEQYF
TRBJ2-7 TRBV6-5 CASSLGAGRYEQYF
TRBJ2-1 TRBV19 CASSTLGGGPEQFF
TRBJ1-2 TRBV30 CAGSPLGYGYTF
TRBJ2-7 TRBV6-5 CASSSPGLATYEQYF
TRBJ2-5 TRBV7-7 CASTLSPQGLGETQYF
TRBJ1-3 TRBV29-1 CSVEGHIAGNTIYF
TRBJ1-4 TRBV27 CASSLSAQGKKLFF
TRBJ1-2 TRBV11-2 CASPRGSTNYGYTF
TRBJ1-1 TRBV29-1 CSVVRQGRRTEAFF
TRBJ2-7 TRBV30 CAWSPNETGGEQYF
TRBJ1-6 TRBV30 CAWSVFLGPLHF
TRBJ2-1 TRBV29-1 CSVGDRMYNEQFF
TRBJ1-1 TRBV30 CAWSLPRNEAFF